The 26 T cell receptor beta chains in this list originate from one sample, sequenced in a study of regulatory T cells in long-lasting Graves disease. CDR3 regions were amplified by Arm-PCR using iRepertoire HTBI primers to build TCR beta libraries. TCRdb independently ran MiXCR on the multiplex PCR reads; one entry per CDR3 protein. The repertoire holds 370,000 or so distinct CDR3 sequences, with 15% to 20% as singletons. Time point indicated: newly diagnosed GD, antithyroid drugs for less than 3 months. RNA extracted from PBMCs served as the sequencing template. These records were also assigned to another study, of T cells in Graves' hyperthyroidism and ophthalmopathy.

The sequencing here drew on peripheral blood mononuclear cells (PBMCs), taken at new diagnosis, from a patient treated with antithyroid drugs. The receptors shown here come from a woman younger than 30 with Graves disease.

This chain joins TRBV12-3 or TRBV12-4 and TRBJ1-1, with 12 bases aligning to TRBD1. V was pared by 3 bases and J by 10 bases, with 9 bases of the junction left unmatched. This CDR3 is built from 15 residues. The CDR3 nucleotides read TGTGCCAGCAGTTTTGGGACAGGGGGCGTCTCGGGAGCTTTCTTT. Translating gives CASSFGTGGVSGAFF.

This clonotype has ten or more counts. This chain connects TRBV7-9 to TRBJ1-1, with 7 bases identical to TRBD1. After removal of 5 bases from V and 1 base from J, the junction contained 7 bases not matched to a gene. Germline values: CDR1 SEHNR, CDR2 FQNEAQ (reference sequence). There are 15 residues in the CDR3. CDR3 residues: CASSKPGQRNTEAFF. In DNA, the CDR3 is TGTGCCAGCAGCAAACCGGGACAGAGGAACACTGAAGCTTTCTTT.

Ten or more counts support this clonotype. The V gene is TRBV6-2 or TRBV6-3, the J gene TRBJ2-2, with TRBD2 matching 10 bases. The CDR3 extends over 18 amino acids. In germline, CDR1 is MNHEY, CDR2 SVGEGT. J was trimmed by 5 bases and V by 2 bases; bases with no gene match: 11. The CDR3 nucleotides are TGTGCCAGCAGTTACCTTCTAGCGGGAGCCTCGGGAACCGGGGAGCTGTTTTTT. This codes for CASSYLLAGASGTGELFF.

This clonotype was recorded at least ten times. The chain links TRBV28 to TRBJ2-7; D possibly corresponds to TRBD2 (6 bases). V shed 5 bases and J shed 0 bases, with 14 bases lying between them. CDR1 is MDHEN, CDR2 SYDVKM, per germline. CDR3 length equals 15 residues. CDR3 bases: TGTGCCAGCAGTCCGGGAGCACTTGCCTCCTACGAGCAGTACTTC. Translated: CASSPGALASYEQYF.

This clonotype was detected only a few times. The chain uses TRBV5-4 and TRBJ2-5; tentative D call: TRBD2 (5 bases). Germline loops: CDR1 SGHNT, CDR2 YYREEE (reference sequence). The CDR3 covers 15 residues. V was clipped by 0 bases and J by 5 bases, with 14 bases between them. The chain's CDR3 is CASSLGEVPGETQYF. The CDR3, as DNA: TGTGCCAGCAGCTTGGGCGAGGTCCCGGGGGAGACCCAGTACTTC.

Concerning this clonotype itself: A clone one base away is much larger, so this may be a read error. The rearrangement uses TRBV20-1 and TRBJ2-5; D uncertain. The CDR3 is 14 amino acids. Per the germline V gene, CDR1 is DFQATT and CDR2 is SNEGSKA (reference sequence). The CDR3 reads CSAVGLGTQESQYF. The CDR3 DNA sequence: TGCAGTGCTGTAGGTCTAGGTACCCAAGAGAGCCAGTACTTC.

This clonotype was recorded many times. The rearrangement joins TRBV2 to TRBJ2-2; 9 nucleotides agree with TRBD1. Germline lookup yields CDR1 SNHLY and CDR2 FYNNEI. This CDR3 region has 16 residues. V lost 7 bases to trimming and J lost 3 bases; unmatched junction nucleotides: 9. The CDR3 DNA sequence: TGTGCCAGCATCCAACGGACAGGGGATTACACCGGGGAGCTGTTTTTT. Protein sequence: CASIQRTGDYTGELFF.

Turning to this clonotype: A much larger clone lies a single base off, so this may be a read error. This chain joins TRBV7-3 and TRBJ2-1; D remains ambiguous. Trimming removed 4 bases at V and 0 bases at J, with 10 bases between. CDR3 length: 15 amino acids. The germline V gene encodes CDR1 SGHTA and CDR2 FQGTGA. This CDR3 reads CASSSDLSSYNEQFF. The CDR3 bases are TGTGCCAGCAGCTCAGACTTGAGCTCCTACAATGAGCAGTTCTTC.

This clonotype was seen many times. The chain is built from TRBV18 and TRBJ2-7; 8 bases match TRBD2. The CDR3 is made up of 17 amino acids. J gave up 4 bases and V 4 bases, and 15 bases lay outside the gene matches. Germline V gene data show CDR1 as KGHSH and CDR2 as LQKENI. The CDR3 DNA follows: TGTGCCAGCTCACTAACAGTTCCGGGACTAGGGTTTTACGAGCAGTACTTC. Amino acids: CASSLTVPGLGFYEQYF.

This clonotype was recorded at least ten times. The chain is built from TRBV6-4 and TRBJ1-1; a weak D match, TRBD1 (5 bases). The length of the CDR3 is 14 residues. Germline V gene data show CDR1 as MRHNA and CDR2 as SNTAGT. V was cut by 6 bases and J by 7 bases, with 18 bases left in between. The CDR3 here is CASRQKEAGHEAFF. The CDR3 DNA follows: TGTGCCAGCAGACAAAAGGAAGCGGGGCATGAAGCTTTCTTT.

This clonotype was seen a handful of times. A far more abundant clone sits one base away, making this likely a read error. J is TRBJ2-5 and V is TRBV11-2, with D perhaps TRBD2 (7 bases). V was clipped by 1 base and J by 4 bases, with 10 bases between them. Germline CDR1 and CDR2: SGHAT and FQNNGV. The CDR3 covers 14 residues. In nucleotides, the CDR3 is TGTGCCAGCAGCTTAGCGGGGGGCCGAGAGACCCAGTACTTC. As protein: CASSLAGGRETQYF.

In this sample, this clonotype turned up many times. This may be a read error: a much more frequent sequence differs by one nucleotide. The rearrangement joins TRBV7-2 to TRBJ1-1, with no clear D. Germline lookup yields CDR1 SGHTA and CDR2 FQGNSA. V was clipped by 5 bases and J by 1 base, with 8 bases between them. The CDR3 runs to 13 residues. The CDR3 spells CASSPTWNTEAFF. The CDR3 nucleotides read TGTGCCAGCAGCCCCACATGGAACACTGAAGCTTTCTTT.

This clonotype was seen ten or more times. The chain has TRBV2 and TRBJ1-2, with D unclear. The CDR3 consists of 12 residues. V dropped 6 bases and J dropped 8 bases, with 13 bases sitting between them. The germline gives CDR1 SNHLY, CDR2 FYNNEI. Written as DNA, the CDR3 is TGTGCCAGCAGAACGGTTGGGATCGGCTACACCTTC. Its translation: CASRTVGIGYTF.

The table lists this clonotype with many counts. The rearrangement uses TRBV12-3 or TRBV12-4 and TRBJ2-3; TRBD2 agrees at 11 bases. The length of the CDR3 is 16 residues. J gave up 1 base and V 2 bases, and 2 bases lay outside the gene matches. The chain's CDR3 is CASSLWGLAGTDTQYF. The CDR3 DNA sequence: TGTGCCAGCAGTTTATGGGGACTAGCGGGCACAGATACGCAGTATTTT.

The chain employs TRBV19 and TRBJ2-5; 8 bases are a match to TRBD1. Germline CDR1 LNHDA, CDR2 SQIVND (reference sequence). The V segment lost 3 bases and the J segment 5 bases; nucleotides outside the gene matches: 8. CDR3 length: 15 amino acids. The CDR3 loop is CASSITRGLRETQYF. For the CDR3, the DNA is TGTGCCAGTAGTATTACCAGGGGGCTGAGGGAGACCCAGTACTTC.

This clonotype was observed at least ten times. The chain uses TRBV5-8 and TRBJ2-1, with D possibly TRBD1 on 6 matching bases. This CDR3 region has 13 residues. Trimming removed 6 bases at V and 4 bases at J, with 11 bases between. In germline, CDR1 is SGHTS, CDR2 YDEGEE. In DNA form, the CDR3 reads TGTGCCAGCACCAGGGACATTTACAATGAGCAGTTCTTC. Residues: CASTRDIYNEQFF.

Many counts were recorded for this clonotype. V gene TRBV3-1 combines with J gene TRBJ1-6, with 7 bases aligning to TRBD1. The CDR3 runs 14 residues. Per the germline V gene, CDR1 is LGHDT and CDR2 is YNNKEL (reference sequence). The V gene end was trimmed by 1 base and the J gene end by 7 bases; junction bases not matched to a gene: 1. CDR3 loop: CASSQVQGNSPLHF. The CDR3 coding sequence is TGTGCCAGCAGCCAAGTACAGGGGAATTCACCCCTCCACTTT.

The CDR3 DNA reads TGTGCCAGCAGCAAAAGCGGACTAGCTGGGAATGAGCAGTTCTTC. It is translated as CASSKSGLAGNEQFF. V and J are TRBV11-1 and TRBJ2-1, with 8 bases lining up with TRBD2. The germline V gene has CDR1 SGHAT and CDR2 FQDESV (reference sequence). The CDR3 consists of 15 residues. Unmatched junction bases numbered 10, after V lost 5 bases and J lost 7 bases. The full variable domain, in which reference TRBV11-1 and TRBJ2-1 provide the parts outside the CDR3, is EAEVAQSPRYKITEKSQAVAFWCDPISGHATLYWYRQILGQGPELLVQFQDESVVDDSQLPKDRFSAERLKGVDSTLKIQPAELGDSAMYLCASSKSGLAGNEQFFGPGTRLTVL.

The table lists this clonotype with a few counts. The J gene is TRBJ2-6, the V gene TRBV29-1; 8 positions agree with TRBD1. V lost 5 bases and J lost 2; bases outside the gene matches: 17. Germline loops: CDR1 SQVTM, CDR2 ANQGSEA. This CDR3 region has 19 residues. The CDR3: CSVLGVVDRVTAGANVLTF. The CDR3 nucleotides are TGCAGCGTTCTAGGGGTTGTGGACAGGGTAACGGCTGGGGCCAACGTCCTGACTTTC.

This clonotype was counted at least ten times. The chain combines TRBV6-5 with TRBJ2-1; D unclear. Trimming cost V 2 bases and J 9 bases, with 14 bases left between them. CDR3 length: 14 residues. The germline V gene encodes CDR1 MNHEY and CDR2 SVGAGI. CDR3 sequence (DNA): TGTGCCAGCAGTTACGACCACGAAGTGGGTGAGCAGTTCTTC. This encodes CASSYDHEVGEQFF.

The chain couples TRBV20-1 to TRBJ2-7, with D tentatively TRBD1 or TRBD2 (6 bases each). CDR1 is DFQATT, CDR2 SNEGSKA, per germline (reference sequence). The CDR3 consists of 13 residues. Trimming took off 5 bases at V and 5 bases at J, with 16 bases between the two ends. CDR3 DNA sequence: TGCAGTGCTGGGTTCAGGGGAGGCAACGAGCAGTACTTC. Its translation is CSAGFRGGNEQYF.

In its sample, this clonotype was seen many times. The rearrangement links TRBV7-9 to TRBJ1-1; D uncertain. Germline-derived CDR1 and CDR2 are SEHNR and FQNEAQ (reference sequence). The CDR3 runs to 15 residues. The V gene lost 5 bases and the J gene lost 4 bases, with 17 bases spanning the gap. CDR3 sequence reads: CASSQEQRGSTEAFF. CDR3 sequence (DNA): TGTGCCAGCAGCCAAGAACAGCGTGGGAGCACTGAAGCTTTCTTT.

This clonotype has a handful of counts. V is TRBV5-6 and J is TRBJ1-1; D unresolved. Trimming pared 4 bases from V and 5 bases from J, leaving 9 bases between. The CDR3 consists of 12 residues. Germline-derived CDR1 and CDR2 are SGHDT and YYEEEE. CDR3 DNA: TGTGCCAGCAGCGTTAGGTGGACTGAAGCTTTCTTT. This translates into CASSVRWTEAFF.

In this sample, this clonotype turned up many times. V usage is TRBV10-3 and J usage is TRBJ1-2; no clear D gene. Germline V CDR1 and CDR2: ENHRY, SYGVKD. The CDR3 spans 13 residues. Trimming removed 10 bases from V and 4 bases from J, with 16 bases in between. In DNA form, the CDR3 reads TGTGCCACATCAAGCGGGCAGACCTATGGCTACACCTTC. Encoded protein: CATSSGQTYGYTF.

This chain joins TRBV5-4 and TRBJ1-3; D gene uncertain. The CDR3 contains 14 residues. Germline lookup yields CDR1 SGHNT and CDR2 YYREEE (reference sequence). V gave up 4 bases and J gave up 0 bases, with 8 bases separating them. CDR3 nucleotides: TGTGCCAGCAGCCCCAGCTCCTCTGGAAACACCATATATTTT. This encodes CASSPSSSGNTIYF.

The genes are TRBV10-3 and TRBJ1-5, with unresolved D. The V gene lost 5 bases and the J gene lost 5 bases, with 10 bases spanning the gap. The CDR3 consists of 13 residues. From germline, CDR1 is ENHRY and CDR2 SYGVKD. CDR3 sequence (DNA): TGTGCCATCAGTTACTCGTTGGATCAGCCCCAGCATTTT. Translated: CAISYSLDQPQHF.